These 19 T cell receptor beta chains came from one sample sequenced in a study of beta chain features in type 1 diabetes. Every bit of the isolated RNA underwent reverse transcription, so sequencing read expressed TCRB transcripts. Here immunoSEQ multiplex PCR was the method, and the copy in TCRdb shows in-frame clones only, minus some. The sample includes more than 300,000 clones, roughly an eighth seen only once; the top ten take more than 0.015%. Source material: naive CD4+ T cells from blood. Receptors were obtained from a man aged 18 to 29 in good health.

This clone was observed a handful of times. The V call is TRBV4-1, the J call TRBJ2-2, with 13 bases aligning to TRBD2. Losses at the gene ends were 4 bases for V and 7 bases for J; bases not matched to a gene: 6. The CDR3 runs to 16 residues. In germline, CDR1 is MGHRA, CDR2 YSYEKL. The CDR3 reads CASSRTSGSNNGELFF. Written as DNA, the CDR3 is TGCGCCAGCAGCCGGACTAGCGGGAGTAATAACGGGGAGCTGTTTTTT.

Comments on this clone: The sample carries other DNA sequences with the same CDR3. This chain connects TRBV15 to TRBJ2-1, with a possible D match to TRBD2 (7 bases). V gave up 1 base and J gave up 4 bases, with 14 bases separating them. The germline V gene encodes CDR1 LNHNV and CDR2 YYDKDF (reference sequence). The CDR3 is 16 residues long. In DNA, the CDR3 is TGTGCCACCAGCAGAGGTCTGGCGGGGGCTTACAATGAGCAGTTCTTC. Residues: CATSRGLAGAYNEQFF. The full variable domain, rest sourced from reference TRBV15 and TRBJ2-1, is DAMVIQNPRYQVTQFGKPVTLSCSQTLNHNVMYWYQQKSSQAPKLLFHYYDKDFNNEADTPDNFQSRRPNTSFCFLDIRSPGLGDTAMYLCATSRGLAGAYNEQFFGPGTRLTVL.

As DNA, the CDR3 is TGTGCCAGCACAGGGTGGCTCACCAAAAACATTCAGTACTTC. Protein product: CASTGWLTKNIQYF. This chain uses TRBV28 with TRBJ2-4; the D gene is possibly TRBD1 (5 bases). Looked up from germline, CDR1 is MDHEN and CDR2 is SYDVKM. V was clipped by 7 bases and J by 2 bases, with 12 bases between them. This CDR3 has 14 amino acids.

This clone has just a few counts. The V call is TRBV5-4, the J call TRBJ2-5; D is possibly TRBD2 (6 bases). Trimming removed 2 bases from V and 3 bases from J, with 8 bases in between. The CDR3 consists of 13 residues. In germline, CDR1 is SGHNT, CDR2 YYREEE (reference sequence). The CDR3 nucleotides are TGTGCCAGCAGCTTTACGGGGGAAGAGACCCAGTACTTC. Protein: CASSFTGEETQYF.

This clone was detected a few times. The J gene is TRBJ2-7, the V gene TRBV5-4; D gene unclear. The CDR3 runs 14 residues. V was cut by 0 bases and J by 6 bases, with 13 bases left in between. The germline gives CDR1 SGHNT, CDR2 YYREEE (reference sequence). CDR3 in DNA: TGTGCCAGCAGCTTGGCATACTCTGCGCGCGAGCAGTACTTC. It yields the protein CASSLAYSAREQYF.

This clone was observed a few times. The chain is built from TRBV30 and TRBJ1-5; D perhaps matches TRBD1 (6 bases). Trimming stripped 4 bases from V and 11 bases from J, with 21 bases between. In germline, CDR1 is GTSNPN, CDR2 SVGIG (reference sequence). The CDR3 loop spans 14 amino acids. The CDR3 reads CAWNDVGGQTAQHF. The DNA of the CDR3 is TGTGCCTGGAACGACGTGGGGGGGCAGACGGCCCAGCATTTT.

This chain joins TRBV6-5 and TRBJ2-5; D gene uncertain. Trimming left V 2 bases short and J 0 bases short, with 4 bases between. Germline CDR1 is MNHEY and CDR2 is SVGAGI. There are 13 residues in the CDR3. CDR3 bases: TGTGCCAGCAGTTACAGCCACCAAGAGACCCAGTACTTC. This encodes CASSYSHQETQYF.

This clone was seen a few times. This chain links TRBV29-1 with TRBJ2-3; 11 positions match TRBD2. Germline CDR1 SQVTM, CDR2 ANQGSEA. The CDR3 sequence is 16 residues long. The V and J ends lost 4 bases and 0 bases, in that order; junction bases with no gene match: 6. DNA of the CDR3: TGCAGCGTTGGTAGCGGGAGGGCCCTAAGCACAGATACGCAGTATTTT. It yields the protein CSVGSGRALSTDTQYF.

This clone was seen only a few times. This chain links TRBV18 with TRBJ2-7; D unclear. V lost 0 bases to trimming and J lost 2 bases, with 8 bases between them. Germline loops: CDR1 KGHSH, CDR2 LQKENI. This CDR3 is built from 14 residues. The CDR3 region has the DNA TGTGCCAGCTCACCACCGAGTCAAACCTACGAGCAGTACTTC. Residues: CASSPPSQTYEQYF.

This clone was counted a few times. This chain uses TRBV1 with TRBJ2-5; the D call of TRBD2 is as the table states it, not checked on the DNA. TRBV1 is shown as a pseudogene. The CDR3 length is 17 residues. This chain's CDR3 is CTSTLKRGLAGVETQYF. The CDR3 DNA reads as TGCACCAGCACCCTCAAGAGGGGACTAGCGGGAGTAGAGACCCAGTACTTC.

This clone was observed a few times. The rearrangement links TRBV28 to TRBJ2-7; TRBD2 aligns across 13 bases. CDR3 size: 16 residues. Germline V gene lookup returns CDR1 MDHEN and CDR2 SYDVKM. With V trimmed by 6 bases and J by 3 bases, 8 bases remained unmatched. DNA of the CDR3: TGTGCCAGCAGCAAAATCGGACTAGCGGGAGACTACGAGCAGTACTTC. Translation: CASSKIGLAGDYEQYF.

The table lists this clone with a few counts. The DNA of the CDR3 is TGTGCCAGCAGCTTATACCGGCAGGGGGTAGCCAAAAACATTCAGTACTTC. As protein: CASSLYRQGVAKNIQYF. V is TRBV7-2 and J is TRBJ2-4, with 7 bases aligning to TRBD1. Germline assignment: CDR1 SGHTA and CDR2 FQGNSA. The CDR3 has 17 residues. The V segment lost 2 bases and the J segment 0 bases; nucleotides outside the gene matches: 7.

V is TRBV19 and J is TRBJ2-3; D is perhaps TRBD2 (5 bases). Per the germline V gene, CDR1 is LNHDA and CDR2 is SQIVND (reference sequence). Between the trimmed V and J ends, which lost 5 bases and 3 bases, there was a span of 15 bases. The CDR3 length is 15 residues. This CDR3 is CASSFRTSGTDTQYF. The CDR3 DNA is TGTGCCAGTAGTTTCCGGACCAGCGGTACAGATACGCAGTATTTT. The full variable domain, with the rest looked up from reference TRBV19 and TRBJ2-3, is DGGITQSPKYLFRKEGQNVTLSCEQNLNHDAMYWYRQDPGQGLRLIYYSQIVNDFQKGDIAEGYSVSREKKESFPLTVTSAQKNPTAFYLCASSFRTSGTDTQYFGPGTRLTVL.

This clone was detected only a few times. J is TRBJ2-7 and V is TRBV28; possible D gene TRBD2, 5 bases. The CDR3 has 13 amino acids. Trimming stripped 5 bases from V and 4 bases from J, with 12 bases between. Germline V lookup: CDR1 MDHEN, CDR2 SYDVKM. CDR3 protein: CASSPGREYEQYF. CDR3 nucleotides: TGTGCCAGCAGTCCCGGACGGGAATACGAGCAGTACTTC.

This clone was seen only a few times. The genes are TRBV7-9 and TRBJ2-2; D is undetermined. Trimming cost V 3 bases and J 5 bases, with 4 bases left between them. Per the germline V gene, CDR1 is SEHNR and CDR2 is FQNEAQ (reference sequence). The CDR3 runs 12 residues. The CDR3: CASSFPTGELFF. The DNA for the CDR3 is TGTGCCAGCAGCTTTCCTACCGGGGAGCTGTTTTTT.

V usage is TRBV5-1 and J usage is TRBJ1-1; D is perhaps TRBD1 (5 bases). Trimming shortened V by 2 bases and J by 1 base, and 9 bases separated the two germline ends. The CDR3 is made up of 14 amino acids. CDR1 and CDR2 (germline): SGHRS, YFSETQ. The CDR3 loop reads CASSFPGGNTEAFF. The CDR3, as DNA: TGCGCCAGCAGCTTCCCCGGGGGGAACACTGAAGCTTTCTTT.

This clone was counted a few times. The V gene is TRBV15, the J gene TRBJ2-7, with 11 positions matching TRBD2. V gave up 1 base and J gave up 6 bases; unmatched junction bases: 8. Germline CDR1 and CDR2: LNHNV and YYDKDF (reference sequence). The CDR3 contains 16 residues. In nucleotides, the CDR3 is TGTGCCACCAGCAGAGGTAATAGCGGGAGGGCCGCCGAGCAGTACTTC. Protein sequence: CATSRGNSGRAAEQYF.

In this sample, this clone turned up a few times. The chain has TRBV30 and TRBJ1-4, with D uncertain. Germline values: CDR1 GTSNPN, CDR2 SVGIG (reference sequence). There are 14 residues in the CDR3. V lost 6 bases to trimming and J lost 0 bases, with 11 bases between them. The CDR3 loop reads CACPQAPTNEKLFF. CDR3 in DNA: TGTGCCTGCCCCCAGGCCCCAACTAATGAAAAACTGTTTTTT.

This chain joins TRBV9 and TRBJ2-3, with 8 nucleotides matching TRBD2. This CDR3 is built from 15 residues. Germline values: CDR1 SGDLS, CDR2 YYNGEE. Trimming cost V 4 bases and J 2 bases; bases outside gene matches: 6. As DNA, the CDR3 is TGTGCCAGCAGCCCGGGACTAGTCATCACAGATACGCAGTATTTT. Encoded protein: CASSPGLVITDTQYF. Using reference TRBV9 and TRBJ2-3 for the parts outside the CDR3, the full variable domain is DSGVTQTPKHLITATGQRVTLRCSPRSGDLSVYWYQQSLDQGLQFLIQYYNGEERAKGNILERFSAQQFPDLHSELNLSSLELGDSALYFCASSPGLVITDTQYFGPGTRLTVL.